This is a list of T cell receptor beta chains from one sample in a study of blood T cell repertoires in COVID-19. Profiling relied on immunoSEQ multiplex PCR, and the TCRdb table lists in-frame clones only, not all of them. The repertoire includes under 90,000 clones, about 88% of them detected once, and more than 2.5% sits in the top ten. The sequencing input was peripheral blood. These receptors were obtained from a man aged 70-80 years with active or convalescent COVID-19. Each CDR3 is given with its conserved first and last residue. D genes are given only for firm matches. Size tells how often a clone was seen (once, few, many) or the class of an expanded clone, and some rows leave it out.

d_call clone_size j_call v_call cdr3_aa cdr3_nt
. . TRBJ1-5 TRBV7-6 CASSKLPDRNQPQHF TGTGCCAGCAGCAAACTTCCAGACAGAAATCAGCCCCAGCATTTT
. . TRBJ2-3 TRBV9 CASSVVAGASTDTQYF TGTGCCAGCAGCGTAGTTGCGGGGGCCAGCACAGATACGCAGTATTTT
TRBD2 . TRBJ2-3 TRBV3-1/TRBV3-2 CASSKGAGAADTQYF TGTGCCAGCAGCAAGGGAGCGGGAGCAGCAGATACGCAGTATTTT
TRBD1 few TRBJ1-2 TRBV19 CASSGDRVGYTF TGTGCCAGTAGTGGCGACAGGGTTGGCTACACCTTC
. . TRBJ2-3 TRBV15 CATSRDLGEGTDTQYF TGTGCCACCAGCAGAGATTTAGGGGAGGGCACAGATACGCAGTATTTT
TRBD1 . TRBJ2-1 TRBV28 CASSRGTGGPKSSYNEQFF TGTGCCAGCAGTCGTGGGACAGGGGGGCCTAAATCGTCCTACAATGAGCAGTTCTTC
. . TRBJ1-2 TRBV11-3 CASSLGGEGYTF TGTGCCAGCAGCTTAGGCGGGGAAGGCTACACCTTC
TRBD1 . TRBJ1-4 TRBV2 CASNTGGGEKLFF TGTGCCAGCAACACAGGGGGTGGGGAAAAACTGTTTTTT
TRBD1 . TRBJ2-1 TRBV10-3 CAIMGQGGYNEQFF TGTGCCATCATGGGACAGGGGGGTTACAATGAGCAGTTCTTC
. . TRBJ1-4 TRBV6-5 CASRPGVTNEKLFF TGTGCCTCAAGGCCAGGGGTAACTAATGAAAAACTGTTTTTT
. . TRBJ1-5 TRBV6-5 CASSQQGLGNQPQHF TGTGCCAGCAGCCAACAGGGATTGGGGAATCAGCCCCAGCATTTT
TRBD2 . TRBJ2-1 TRBV7-2 CASSFGLVNEQFF TGTGCCAGCAGCTTTGGACTAGTAAATGAGCAGTTCTTC
. . TRBJ1-1 TRBV19 CASSIGGNRNTEAFF TGTGCCAGTAGTATTGGGGGGAACCGGAACACTGAAGCTTTCTTT
. . TRBJ1-1 TRBV25-1 CASRQTNTEAFF TGTGCCAGCAGACAGACGAACACTGAAGCTTTCTTT
TRBD2 . TRBJ2-5 TRBV5-1 CASSSGLLAGRQETQYF TGCGCCAGCAGCAGCGGCCTACTAGCGGGGAGACAAGAGACCCAGTACTTC
. . TRBJ2-7 TRBV25-1 CASSESQGGAYEQYF TGTGCCAGCAGTGAATCTCAAGGTGGAGCCTACGAGCAGTACTTC
TRBD2 few TRBJ2-7 TRBV10-3 CAIRQLAGAGYEQYF TGTGCCATCAGGCAACTAGCGGGGGCTGGGTACGAGCAGTACTTC
TRBD2 . TRBJ2-7 TRBV19 CASSQQGTSGHEQYF TGTGCCAGTTCTCAGCAGGGGACTAGCGGGCACGAGCAGTACTTC
. . TRBJ2-5 TRBV30 CAWSRGGETQYF TGTGCCTGGTCTCGTGGGGGGGAGACCCAGTACTTC
. . TRBJ2-1 TRBV20-1 CSASPGSSYNEQFF TGCAGTGCTAGTCCCGGGAGCTCCTACAATGAGCAGTTCTTC
. . TRBJ1-5 TRBV18 CASSPGRGTGQPQHF TGTGCCAGCTCACCAGGCAGGGGAACGGGCCAGCCCCAGCATTTT
. . TRBJ1-1 TRBV19 CASRPRGGTEAFF TGTGCCAGTAGGCCTAGGGGGGGCACTGAAGCTTTCTTT
TRBD1 . TRBJ2-2 TRBV6-5 CASKGQGTGELFF TGTGCCAGCAAAGGACAGGGGACCGGGGAGCTGTTTTTT
. . TRBJ2-7 TRBV6-5 CASSFLAEQYF TGTGCCAGCAGTTTTCTAGCGGAGCAGTACTTC
TRBD2 . TRBJ2-6 TRBV18 CASSPPVALAGARGANVLTF TGTGCCAGCTCACCACCGGTGGCCCTAGCGGGAGCGCGAGGGGCCAACGTCCTGACTTTC
. few TRBJ1-2 TRBV29-1 CSVEQGMGYTF TGCAGCGTTGAACAGGGGATGGGCTACACCTTC
. . TRBJ1-1 TRBV5-1 CASSLNAANTEAFF TGCGCCAGCAGCTTGAATGCGGCGAACACTGAAGCTTTCTTT
TRBD2 few TRBJ2-7 TRBV4-1 CASSPGTSGTLSYEQYF TGCGCCAGCAGTCCCGGGACTAGCGGGACCTTATCCTACGAGCAGTACTTC
TRBD2 . TRBJ2-5 TRBV6-5 CASSSSGGAKTQYF TGTGCCAGCAGTTCCAGCGGGGGGGCCAAGACCCAGTACTTC
TRBD2 . TRBJ2-3 TRBV4-2 CASSQEVGTSPDTQYF TGTGCCAGCAGCCAAGAGGTGGGGACTAGTCCAGATACGCAGTATTTT
. . TRBJ1-2 TRBV5-1 CASSSDTISGYTF TGCGCCAGCAGCTCGGACACTATCAGCGGCTACACCTTC
TRBD1 . TRBJ1-3 TRBV19 CASRNQGAGNTIYF TGTGCCAGTAGAAACCAGGGGGCTGGAAACACCATATATTTT
. . TRBJ1-1 TRBV5-1 CASTEQGPNTEAFF TGCGCCAGCACCGAACAGGGACCGAACACTGAAGCTTTCTTT
. . TRBJ2-5 TRBV6-2/TRBV6-3 CASSHVGAETQYF TGTGCCAGCAGTCACGTGGGGGCGGAGACCCAGTACTTC
TRBD1 . TRBJ1-3 TRBV5-1 CASSLAGTGGDGNTIYF TGCGCCAGCAGCTTGGCCGGGACAGGGGGCGATGGAAACACCATATATTTT
TRBD1 . TRBJ1-4 TRBV27 CASSLPRQGRDEKLFF TGTGCCAGCAGTCTACCCCGACAGGGGCGGGATGAAAAACTGTTTTTT
. . TRBJ2-2 TRBV6-1 CASSEGTANTGELFF TGTGCCAGCAGTGAAGGGACAGCGAACACCGGGGAGCTGTTTTTT
TRBD2 few TRBJ2-5 TRBV3-1/TRBV3-2 CASSQASGSLSRETQYF TGTGCCAGCAGCCAAGCTAGCGGGAGTTTATCTAGGGAGACCCAGTACTTC
TRBD2 . TRBJ2-7 TRBV5-4 CASSLGLAGSSYEQYF TGTGCCAGCAGCTTGGGTCTAGCGGGGAGCTCCTACGAGCAGTACTTC
TRBD2 once TRBJ2-7 TRBV5-1 CASSLAGKGTSGRGAYEQYF TGCGCCAGCAGCTTGGCCGGAAAGGGGACTAGCGGGAGAGGGGCCTACGAGCAGTACTTC
TRBD1 once TRBJ2-1 TRBV28 CASSSGDRAGNEQFF TGTGCCAGCAGTTCCGGGGACAGGGCGGGGAATGAGCAGTTCTTC
TRBD1 . TRBJ2-2 TRBV29-1 CSVGTGLNTGELFF TGCAGCGTGGGGACAGGACTAAACACCGGGGAGCTGTTTTTT
TRBD1 . TRBJ2-5 TRBV6-5 CASRTYRDRGETQYF TGTGCCAGCAGAACCTACCGGGACAGAGGCGAGACCCAGTACTTC
. few TRBJ1-2 TRBV28 CASRKEGRSGYTF TGTGCCAGCAGAAAAGAGGGCAGGTCTGGCTACACCTTC
. . TRBJ2-6 TRBV2 CASSGTPYSGANVLTF TGTGCCAGCAGCGGGACTCCCTACTCTGGGGCCAACGTCCTGACTTTC
TRBD2 once TRBJ2-1 TRBV6-5 CASRTSGSYNEQFF TGTGCCAGCAGAACTAGCGGGAGCTACAATGAGCAGTTCTTC
. . TRBJ2-5 TRBV3-1/TRBV3-2 CASSPVRETQYF TGTGCCAGCAGTCCCGTGAGGGAGACCCAGTACTTC
TRBD1 few TRBJ2-5 TRBV5-1 CASSLGQGGQETQYF TGCGCCAGCAGCTTGGGACAGGGGGGCCAAGAGACCCAGTACTTC
TRBD2 . TRBJ2-3 TRBV7-9 CASSNGAGGTDTQYF TGTGCCAGCAGCAACGGGGCGGGGGGAACAGATACGCAGTATTTT
. . TRBJ2-5 TRBV5-5 CASSLAVGMRVGDF TGTGCCAGCAGCTTGGCTGTGGGAATGAGGGTCGGGGACTTC
. . TRBJ1-6 TRBV6-5 CASCWQGMDNSPLHF TGTGCCAGTTGTTGGCAGGGTATGGATAATTCACCCCTCCACTTT
. few TRBJ2-1 TRBV30 CAWSQQVGQFF TGTGCCTGGAGTCAACAGGTTGGGCAGTTCTTC
. few TRBJ2-5 TRBV7-9 CASSRTEETQYF TGTGCCAGCAGCCGGACAGAAGAGACCCAGTACTTC
TRBD1 . TRBJ1-2 TRBV19 CASRHTGERYGYTF TGTGCCAGTAGACATACAGGGGAACGGTATGGCTACACCTTC
. . TRBJ1-1 TRBV30 CAWSRGTEAFF TGTGCCTGGAGCCGGGGGACTGAAGCTTTCTTT